These 23 T cell receptor beta chains came from one sample sequenced in a study of identical twins. TCRdb reprocessed the 5' RACE reads via MiXCR and lists one record per CDR3 protein. The table lists about 430,000 distinct CDR3 sequences, around 20% of them singletons. The specimen was naive T cells sorted from blood. The receptors shown here come from a man aged 50-59 years in good health.

This clonotype was recorded a few times. The rearrangement joins TRBV7-9 to TRBJ2-1; D could derive from TRBD1 or TRBD2 (7 bases each). The germline V and J ends were trimmed by 4 bases and 4 bases, with 14 bases remaining between them. This CDR3 region has 15 residues. Germline V gene lookup returns CDR1 SEHNR and CDR2 FQNEAQ (reference sequence). The DNA of the CDR3 is TGTGCCAGCAGCTCAGGGGGGGTCCCTTACAATGAGCAGTTCTTC. This encodes CASSSGGVPYNEQFF.

The chain has TRBV5-1 and TRBJ1-1, with D possibly matching TRBD1 (5 bases). Germline values: CDR1 SGHRS, CDR2 YFSETQ. V gave up 4 bases and J gave up 6 bases, with 16 bases separating them. The CDR3 is 14 amino acids. The CDR3 DNA follows: TGCGCCAGCAGCCTTCCCGACCTAGGGGCTGAAGCTTTCTTT. Its translation is CASSLPDLGAEAFF.

V gene TRBV6-2 or TRBV6-3 combines with J gene TRBJ1-6; no clear D. The germline gives CDR1 MNHEY, CDR2 SVGEGT. V shed 2 bases and J shed 8 bases, with 10 bases lying between them. The CDR3 runs to 14 residues. The CDR3 DNA follows: TGTGCCAGCAGTTACCAGTCACGCGATTCACCCCTCCACTTT. Protein: CASSYQSRDSPLHF.

The chain joins TRBV20-1 to TRBJ2-3; the match to TRBD1 covers 9 bases. Germline lookup yields CDR1 DFQATT and CDR2 SNEGSKA (reference sequence). The CDR3 extends over 13 amino acids. Trimming took 6 bases from V and 5 from J; bases not matched to a gene: 6. CDR3 DNA: TGCAGTGCCCGAGGACAGGGGAAAGATACGCAGTATTTT. It specifies CSARGQGKDTQYF.

The V gene is TRBV29-1, the J gene TRBJ2-4; TRBD2 matches at 13 bases. J gave up 0 bases and V 4 bases, and 12 bases lay outside the gene matches. The V gene's germline CDR1 is SQVTM and CDR2 ANQGSEA. The CDR3 is 19 amino acids. The CDR3 loop reads CSVANRLAGGDIAKNIQYF. The CDR3, as DNA: TGCAGCGTTGCGAACCGACTAGCGGGGGGCGACATAGCCAAAAACATTCAGTACTTC. The full variable domain, completed using reference TRBV29-1 and TRBJ2-4, is SAVISQKPSRDICQRGTSLTIQCQVDSQVTMMFWYRQQPGQSLTLIATANQGSEATYESGFVIDKFPISRPNLTFSTLTVSNMSPEDSSIYLCSVANRLAGGDIAKNIQYFGAGTRLSVL.

This clonotype came up many times. The J gene is TRBJ2-4, the V gene TRBV4-1; D unresolved. V was trimmed by 0 bases and J by 6 bases, leaving 12 bases between them. In germline, CDR1 is MGHRA, CDR2 YSYEKL. This CDR3 comprises 15 residues. The chain's CDR3 is CASSQDSAELNIQYF. In DNA form, the CDR3 reads TGCGCCAGCAGCCAAGATTCGGCGGAGCTAAACATTCAGTACTTC.

This clonotype was observed at least ten times. The chain uses TRBV25-1 and TRBJ2-5; TRBD2 agrees at 9 bases. The CDR3 consists of 16 residues. Germline CDR1 is MGHDK and CDR2 is SYGVNS. The trim removed 2 bases at V and 7 bases at J, leaving 11 bases unmatched. Here the CDR3 DNA reads TGTGCCAGCAGTGAAAGTTTGATAGCGGGAGAGCGGACCCAGTACTTC. Translation gives CASSESLIAGERTQYF.

The sample holds many counts of this clonotype. The CDR3 coding sequence is TGTGCCAGCGGGCGGACTAGCGGGAGGGCCGGTTACTACAATGAGCAGTTCTTC. This gives the protein CASGRTSGRAGYYNEQFF. This chain uses TRBV2 with TRBJ2-1, with 15 nucleotides matching TRBD2. Germline CDR1 SNHLY, CDR2 FYNNEI. V lost 8 bases and J lost 3; bases outside the gene matches: 11. This CDR3 has 18 amino acids. Supplemented by reference TRBV2 and TRBJ2-1, the full variable domain reads EPEVTQTPSHQVTQMGQEVILRCVPISNHLYFYWYRQILGQKVEFLVSFYNNEISEKSEIFDDQFSVERPDGSNFTLKIRSTKLEDSAMYFCASGRTSGRAGYYNEQFFGPGTRLTVL.

This clonotype occurred a few times. This chain uses TRBV5-1 with TRBJ2-5; D is unclear. The germline V gene encodes CDR1 SGHRS and CDR2 YFSETQ. Deletions cut 1 base from V and 5 bases from J, with 6 bases between. This CDR3 comprises 12 residues. CDR3 bases: TGCGCCAGCAGCTTGAGTATGGAGACCCAGTACTTC. Its protein product is CASSLSMETQYF.

This clonotype showed up many times. The V and J genes are TRBV5-1 and TRBJ1-5; TRBD1 agrees at 8 bases. Germline CDR1 is SGHRS and CDR2 is YFSETQ. The length of the CDR3 is 15 residues. V shed 7 bases and J 10 bases; nucleotides not matched to a gene: 16. DNA for the CDR3: TGCGCCAGCTCTAAGGACAGGGCGCCACCTAATCCCCAGCATTTT. Its protein is CASSKDRAPPNPQHF.

This clonotype turned up a few times. The chain links TRBV4-2 to TRBJ1-1; 7 bases agree with TRBD1. Germline trimming cut 0 bases from V and 1 base from J; bases unmatched to any gene: 5. The CDR3 is 16 amino acids. Germline CDR1 reads LGHNA; CDR2 reads YNFKEQ. The chain's CDR3 is CASSQEEGARNTEAFF. CDR3 DNA: TGTGCCAGCAGCCAAGAGGAGGGGGCAAGGAACACTGAAGCTTTCTTT.

This clonotype has more than one count but fewer than ten. The V gene is TRBV5-1, the J gene TRBJ1-3, with D possibly matching TRBD1 (6 bases). The CDR3 is made up of 16 amino acids. V was cut by 0 bases and J by 2 bases, with 12 bases left in between. In germline, CDR1 is SGHRS, CDR2 YFSETQ. CDR3 DNA sequence: TGCGCCAGCAGCTTGGAATGGAGGGGGACTGGAAACACCATATATTTT. Translating gives CASSLEWRGTGNTIYF.

J is TRBJ1-2 and V is TRBV29-1; D remains ambiguous. The CDR3 is 12 residues long. The V end lost 3 bases, the J end lost 4 bases, and 9 bases lay between the germline ends. CDR1 is SQVTM, CDR2 ANQGSEA, per germline. The CDR3 DNA reads TGCAGCGTTGAGCGGGGAGTCTATGGCTACACCTTC. Its protein product is CSVERGVYGYTF.

J is TRBJ2-1 and V is TRBV20-1, with 11 bases aligning to TRBD2. CDR1 and CDR2 (germline): DFQATT, SNEGSKA (reference sequence). With V trimmed by 4 bases and J by 5 bases, 7 bases remained unmatched. The CDR3 is made up of 15 amino acids. CDR3 nucleotides: TGCAGTGCTACACCACTAGCGGGAGTCAACAATGAGCAGTTCTTC. Its translation is CSATPLAGVNNEQFF.

In its sample, this clonotype was seen many times. The gene calls are TRBV11-2 and TRBJ2-5; D is tentatively TRBD1 or TRBD2 (5 bases each). CDR3 length: 15 amino acids. The V end was cut by 0 bases, the J end by 5 bases, with 13 bases between. Per germline, CDR1 SGHAT and CDR2 FQNNGV. The CDR3 coding sequence is TGTGCCAGCAGCTTAGATTGGGACCTAACGGAGACCCAGTACTTC. Translating it yields CASSLDWDLTETQYF. Drawing the rest from reference TRBV11-2 and TRBJ2-5, the complete variable domain is EAGVAQSPRYKIIEKRQSVAFWCNPISGHATLYWYQQILGQGPKLLIQFQNNGVVDDSQLPKDRFSAERLKGVDSTLKIQPAKLEDSAVYLCASSLDWDLTETQYFGPGTRLLVL.

The chain uses TRBV7-9 and TRBJ2-5; possibly TRBD1 for D (6 bases). V was pared by 4 bases and J by 0 bases, with 9 bases between. The CDR3 extends over 14 amino acids. CDR1 is SEHNR and CDR2 is FQNEAQ in the germline V gene (reference sequence). The CDR3 loop is CASSSGQYQETQYF. Here the CDR3 DNA reads TGTGCCAGCAGCTCCGGACAGTACCAAGAGACCCAGTACTTC. Based on the CDR3 plus reference TRBV7-9 and TRBJ2-5, the full variable domain is DTGVSQNPRHKITKRGQNVTFRCDPISEHNRLYWYRQTLGQGPEFLTYFQNEAQLEKSRLLSDRFSAERPKGSFSTLEIQRTEQGDSAMYLCASSSGQYQETQYFGPGTRLLVL.

This clonotype was seen just once. The chain is built from TRBV20-1 and TRBJ1-5; D call uncertain. The CDR3 totals 12 residues. Germline lookup yields CDR1 DFQATT and CDR2 SNEGSKA (reference sequence). V gave up 3 bases and J gave up 1 base, with 4 bases separating them. The CDR3 protein is CSARISNQPQHF. CDR3 nucleotides: TGCAGTGCTAGGATCAGCAATCAGCCCCAGCATTTT.

This clonotype was seen at least ten times. V gene TRBV20-1 combines with J gene TRBJ2-7, with a weak D call TRBD1 (6 bases). From germline, CDR1 is DFQATT and CDR2 SNEGSKA (reference sequence). CDR3 length: 14 residues. Trimming stripped 0 bases from V and 4 bases from J, with 13 bases between. Here the CDR3 reads CSARDRYREYEQYF. Written as DNA, the CDR3 is TGCAGTGCTAGAGATCGGTACAGGGAGTACGAGCAGTACTTC.

The rearrangement uses TRBV20-1 and TRBJ2-1; D uncertain. V dropped 4 bases and J dropped 5 bases, with 12 bases sitting between them. The germline V gene has CDR1 DFQATT and CDR2 SNEGSKA (reference sequence). The CDR3 spans 13 residues. CDR3 DNA: TGCAGTGCTACCCAACCAGGAAACAATGAGCAGTTCTTC. Translating gives CSATQPGNNEQFF.

This clonotype was picked up many times. V is TRBV29-1 and J is TRBJ2-2; possible D gene TRBD2, 7 bases. V lost 4 bases, J lost 6 bases, and 15 bases lay in between. The CDR3 contains 14 residues. Germline CDR1 is SQVTM and CDR2 is ANQGSEA. The CDR3 DNA reads TGCAGCGTTGGCTCAGGGAGGGGGGCCGGGGAGCTGTTTTTT. This gives the protein CSVGSGRGAGELFF.

This rearrangement joins TRBV20-1 to TRBJ1-5; TRBD1 matches at 7 bases. CDR1 is DFQATT, CDR2 SNEGSKA, per germline (reference sequence). The CDR3 sequence is 14 residues long. The J segment lost 4 bases and the V segment lost 2 bases, leaving 5 bases of the junction unmatched. CDR3 nucleotide sequence: TGCAGTGCTAGACGGGGGACAGCTAATCAGCCCCAGCATTTT. Protein product: CSARRGTANQPQHF.

This rearrangement joins TRBV12-3 or TRBV12-4 to TRBJ2-7; weak D call: TRBD1 (5 bases). CDR3 size: 14 residues. Between the trimmed V and J ends, which lost 5 bases and 1 base, there was a span of 12 bases. This CDR3 is CASSDSLNSYEQYF. Written as DNA, the CDR3 is TGTGCCAGCAGTGACAGCCTTAATTCCTACGAGCAGTACTTC.

The J gene is TRBJ1-6, the V gene TRBV4-3; D remains ambiguous. The CDR3 sequence is 15 residues long. The germline gives CDR1 LGHNA, CDR2 YSLEER. V lost 2 bases to trimming and J lost 9 bases, with 14 bases between them. The CDR3 nucleotides read TGCGCCAGCAGCCAAAAGCAGGCTGGCGGTTCACCCCTCCACTTT. This sequence encodes CASSQKQAGGSPLHF.